These 17 T cell receptor beta chains share one sample of origin, sequenced in a study of shared clonotypes between healthy human individuals. Assay: immunoSEQ multiplex PCR; the TCRdb copy retains only in-frame clones and omits some. The sample records about 2.2 million clones, about 93% being singletons. CD45RO-negative, CCR7-selected cells formed the naive CD8 fraction, which excluded terminally differentiated effector memory CD45RA+ cells. Sequencing used naive CD8+ T cells from PBMCs. These receptor sequences come from a man younger than 35 in good health. Some clones in this sample may be carry-over from other donors' samples.

The genes are TRBV29-1 and TRBJ2-5; perhaps TRBD2 as D (5 bases). The CDR3 contains 14 residues. Germline V CDR1 and CDR2: SQVTM, ANQGSEA. Trimming removed 4 bases at V and 0 bases at J, with 12 bases between. CDR3 sequence (DNA): TGCAGCGTTGTTTGGACTGGGTACCAAGAGACCCAGTACTTC. Its protein is CSVVWTGYQETQYF. Variable domain in full (rest from reference TRBV29-1 and TRBJ2-5): SAVISQKPSRDICQRGTSLTIQCQVDSQVTMMFWYRQQPGQSLTLIATANQGSEATYESGFVIDKFPISRPNLTFSTLTVSNMSPEDSSIYLCSVVWTGYQETQYFGPGTRLLVL.

This chain links TRBV5-1 with TRBJ2-1; TRBD1 might be the D (6 bases). V shed 0 bases and J shed 0 bases, with 7 bases lying between them. Germline lookup yields CDR1 SGHRS and CDR2 YFSETQ. The CDR3 runs to 15 residues. CDR3: CASSLGQVSYNEQFF. The CDR3 coding sequence is TGCGCCAGCAGCTTGGGACAGGTCTCCTACAATGAGCAGTTCTTC.

This clone was observed a few times. The DNA of the CDR3 is TGTGCCAGTAGTGAAGTTAATGGCTACACCTTC. This codes for CASSEVNGYTF. The chain links TRBV19 to TRBJ1-2, with D hard to call. This CDR3 region has 11 residues. The germline gives CDR1 LNHDA, CDR2 SQIVND (reference sequence). V lost 5 bases, J lost 6 bases, and 7 bases lay in between.

The J gene is TRBJ1-3, the V gene TRBV5-8; no clear D. Germline assignment: CDR1 SGHTS and CDR2 YDEGEE. V was cut by 3 bases and J by 0 bases, with 10 bases left in between. The CDR3 covers 15 residues. CDR3 nucleotides: TGTGCCAGCAGCTCCACACTGAGCTCTGGAAACACCATATATTTT. Protein product: CASSSTLSSGNTIYF.

The rearrangement joins TRBV6-5 to TRBJ1-1; possible D gene TRBD1, 5 bases. The V end lost 4 bases, the J end lost 10 bases, and 16 bases lay between the germline ends. Germline V lookup: CDR1 MNHEY, CDR2 SVGAGI. The CDR3 totals 13 residues. CDR3: CASSLTDSRGAFF. The CDR3 DNA is TGTGCCAGCAGTTTGACAGACTCAAGGGGAGCTTTCTTT.

A remark on this clone: The same CDR3 also results from other DNA sequences found in this sample. V is TRBV2 and J is TRBJ2-1; 7 bases are shared with TRBD1. V gave up 6 bases and J gave up 5 bases; unmatched junction bases: 1. The CDR3 spans 12 residues. The germline gives CDR1 SNHLY, CDR2 FYNNEI. The CDR3 DNA reads as TGTGCCAGCAGGGGGACAGACAATGAGCAGTTCTTC. It translates to CASRGTDNEQFF.

This clone was counted a single time. The chain combines TRBV6-5 with TRBJ2-1; D is undetermined. Trimming cost V 4 bases and J 8 bases, with 12 bases left between them. Germline V lookup: CDR1 MNHEY, CDR2 SVGAGI. This CDR3 is built from 13 residues. The chain's CDR3 is CASSFNPRDEQFF. The CDR3 nucleotides are TGTGCCAGCAGTTTTAATCCACGAGATGAGCAGTTCTTC.

V gene TRBV28 combines with J gene TRBJ2-2, with 10 bases aligning to TRBD1. Germline CDR1 is MDHEN and CDR2 is SYDVKM. The CDR3 is 15 residues long. J was trimmed by 5 bases and V by 2 bases; bases with no gene match: 2. CDR3 in amino acids: CASSLGTGATGELFF. DNA of the CDR3: TGTGCCAGCAGTTTAGGGACAGGGGCAACCGGGGAGCTGTTTTTT.

This clone was counted once. The chain links TRBV7-3 to TRBJ2-6; D is perhaps TRBD1 (5 bases). The CDR3 covers 15 residues. V was cut by 5 bases and J by 3 bases, with 11 bases left in between. Germline V gene lookup returns CDR1 SGHTA and CDR2 FQGTGA. The CDR3 reads CASSHTGGGANVLTF. The CDR3 coding sequence is TGTGCCAGCAGCCATACAGGCGGTGGGGCCAACGTCCTGACTTTC. The full variable domain, completed using reference TRBV7-3 and TRBJ2-6, is GAGVSQTPSNKVTEKGKYVELRCDPISGHTALYWYRQSLGQGPEFLIYFQGTGAADDSGLPNDRFFAVRPEGSVSTLKIQRTERGDSAVYLCASSHTGGGANVLTFGAGSRLTVL.

The chain recombines TRBV7-3 with TRBJ2-2; D uncertain. The germline V and J ends were trimmed by 4 bases and 5 bases, with 8 bases remaining between them. The CDR3 consists of 13 residues. CDR1 SGHTA and CDR2 FQGTGA come from the germline V gene. The CDR3: CASSSLRTGELFF. Here the CDR3 DNA reads TGTGCCAGCAGCTCTCTTAGGACCGGGGAGCTGTTTTTT.

The gene calls are TRBV15 and TRBJ2-6; D perhaps matches TRBD2 (5 bases). Trimming removed 2 bases at V and 2 bases at J, with 22 bases between. The CDR3 contains 20 residues. The V gene's germline CDR1 is LNHNV and CDR2 YYDKDF (reference sequence). CDR3 protein: CATSRRPETTGMAGANVLTF. The CDR3 DNA is TGTGCCACCAGCAGAAGGCCAGAAACAACGGGGATGGCTGGGGCCAACGTCCTGACTTTC.

The rearrangement links TRBV9 to TRBJ2-5; no reliable D call. The CDR3 has 14 amino acids. The V end lost 0 bases, the J end lost 3 bases, and 9 bases lay between the germline ends. Germline CDR1 and CDR2: SGDLS and YYNGEE. This chain's CDR3 is CASSVAGRKETQYF. The CDR3 DNA sequence: TGTGCCAGCAGCGTAGCTGGACGAAAAGAGACCCAGTACTTC.

V and J are TRBV4-3 and TRBJ2-4; 8 nucleotides line up with TRBD2. J was trimmed by 7 bases and V by 0 bases; bases with no gene match: 11. This CDR3 region has 17 residues. Germline V gene sequence: CDR1 LGHNA, CDR2 YSLEER. The CDR3 loop is CASSQDREGERGNIQYF. The DNA for the CDR3 is TGCGCCAGCAGCCAAGATCGGGAGGGGGAACGTGGGAACATTCAGTACTTC.

The chain employs TRBV29-1 and TRBJ2-1; TRBD1 aligns across 10 bases. Germline CDR1 SQVTM, CDR2 ANQGSEA. Losses at the gene ends were 0 bases for V and 4 bases for J; bases not matched to a gene: 3. The CDR3 has 15 residues. This CDR3 is CSVEDWGQGYNEQFF. The CDR3 nucleotides are TGCAGCGTTGAAGATTGGGGACAGGGGTACAATGAGCAGTTCTTC.

This clone was picked up a small number of times. V gene TRBV4-1 combines with J gene TRBJ1-2, with D unresolved. The CDR3 loop spans 14 amino acids. Germline V gene lookup returns CDR1 MGHRA and CDR2 YSYEKL. Trimming cost V 0 bases and J 8 bases, with 13 bases left between them. CDR3 bases: TGCGCCAGCAGCCAAGATGGTCGAGGGCTCGGCTACACCTTC. Amino acids: CASSQDGRGLGYTF.

The chain recombines TRBV7-8 with TRBJ1-1, with TRBD1 matching over 10 bases. V was pared by 2 bases and J by 0 bases, with 6 bases of the junction left unmatched. Per germline, CDR1 SGHVS and CDR2 FQNEAQ. This CDR3 has 17 residues. CDR3 in amino acids: CASSLWGQGIMNTEAFF. Written as DNA, the CDR3 is TGTGCCAGCAGCTTATGGGGACAGGGGATAATGAACACTGAAGCTTTCTTT.

The genes are TRBV6-5 and TRBJ2-1; perhaps TRBD2 as D (6 bases). The CDR3 has 15 amino acids. CDR1 MNHEY and CDR2 SVGAGI come from the germline V gene. V was pared by 2 bases and J by 5 bases, with 13 bases between. CDR3 in amino acids: CASSYVTGAHNEQFF. As DNA, the CDR3 is TGTGCCAGCAGTTACGTAACGGGAGCTCACAATGAGCAGTTCTTC.